These 17 T cell receptor beta chains originate from one sample sequenced in a study of cytomegalovirus exposure and HLA in healthy donors. The PCR had 60 Vbeta and 13 Jbeta primers. Generated by immunoSEQ multiplex PCR, the TCRdb table keeps only in-frame clones and is missing some. The sample consists of some 130,000 clones, about 70% of them appearing once. Sequenced material: PBMCs. The receptor set was obtained from a woman in her 40s in good health and CMV-seronegative.

The chain uses TRBV28 and TRBJ1-2, with D perhaps TRBD1 (5 bases). The CDR3 is made up of 16 amino acids. Trimming removed 6 bases from V and 3 bases from J, with 20 bases in between. CDR1 is MDHEN, CDR2 SYDVKM, per germline. The CDR3 reads CASRYYGGVVDYGYTF. As DNA, the CDR3 is TGTGCCAGCAGATATTACGGGGGGGTGGTAGACTATGGCTACACCTTC.

The chain is built from TRBV7-9 and TRBJ1-6, with no clear D. The CDR3 is 13 amino acids. Between the trimmed V and J ends, which lost 5 bases and 13 bases, there was a span of 15 bases. Germline assignment: CDR1 SEHNR and CDR2 FQNEAQ (reference sequence). CDR3 protein: CASSPEGGVPLHF. DNA for the CDR3: TGTGCCAGCAGCCCCGAAGGAGGTGTGCCCCTCCACTTT.

The CDR3 DNA follows: TGTGCCAGCAGTGGTCGACTGGGGAACACTGAAGCTTTCTTT. It yields the protein CASSGRLGNTEAFF. The V call is TRBV6-1, the J call TRBJ1-1; D not certain. This CDR3 contains 14 residues. The V and J ends lost 4 bases and 1 base respectively, with 10 bases between them. The V gene's germline CDR1 is MNHNS and CDR2 SASEGT.

This clone turned up a few times. This chain links TRBV18 with TRBJ2-7; D might be TRBD1 (5 bases). Trimming left V 4 bases short and J 2 bases short, with 12 bases between. Germline CDR1 reads KGHSH; CDR2 reads LQKENI. The CDR3 runs 14 residues. The CDR3 DNA reads TGTGCCAGCTCACAAGGTCGACAGACCTACGAGCAGTACTTC. As protein: CASSQGRQTYEQYF.

The chain recombines TRBV28 with TRBJ1-4; unclear D gene. This CDR3 is built from 13 residues. V was cut by 4 bases and J by 14 bases, with 17 bases left in between. From germline, CDR1 is MDHEN and CDR2 SYDVKM. The CDR3 DNA reads as TGTGCCAGCAGTTCCCCCGTGACGGAGCTGCTGTTTTTT. Translating it yields CASSSPVTELLFF.

Only one count was recorded for this clone. This rearrangement joins TRBV7-8 to TRBJ2-7; 12 bases align to TRBD1. Per the germline V gene, CDR1 is SGHVS and CDR2 is FQNEAQ. J was trimmed by 7 bases and V by 8 bases; bases with no gene match: 15. CDR3 length: 16 residues. In DNA, the CDR3 is TGTGCCAGCGGCTCCAGACCGGGACAGGGGGCTCAAGAGCAGTACTTC. Amino acids: CASGSRPGQGAQEQYF.

The chain employs TRBV7-9 and TRBJ1-1, with TRBD1 as a possible D gene (5 bases). Germline values: CDR1 SEHNR, CDR2 FQNEAQ (reference sequence). Trimming shortened V by 0 bases and J by 8 bases, and 16 bases separated the two germline ends. The length of the CDR3 is 15 residues. The CDR3 DNA follows: TGTGCCAGCAGCTTAGCCGGATCCGGAGGGGCAGAAGCTTTCTTT. Translated: CASSLAGSGGAEAFF.

CDR3 amino acids: CATTRISGARTDTQYF. CDR3 bases: TGTGCCACCACCCGAATAAGCGGGGCTCGCACAGATACGCAGTATTTT. The chain carries TRBV6-6 and TRBJ2-3; 7 nucleotides agree with TRBD2. CDR1 and CDR2 from the germline V gene are MNHNY and SVGAGI (reference sequence). The length of the CDR3 is 16 residues. J was trimmed by 1 base and V by 10 bases; bases with no gene match: 14.

This clone was seen just once. CDR3 sequence reads: CASSLEVTGNNEQFF. The CDR3 region has the DNA TGCGCCAGCAGCTTGGAGGTGACAGGGAATAATGAGCAGTTCTTC. The rearrangement uses TRBV5-1 and TRBJ2-1; 7 bases agree with TRBD1. V lost 0 bases, J lost 7 bases, and 7 bases stayed unmatched. The CDR3 spans 15 residues. CDR1 and CDR2 (germline): SGHRS, YFSETQ.

This chain joins TRBV2 and TRBJ2-3; D ambiguous. Germline-derived CDR1 and CDR2 are SNHLY and FYNNEI. Trimming shortened V by 6 bases and J by 3 bases, and 7 bases separated the two germline ends. This CDR3 comprises 12 residues. CDR3 DNA: TGTGCCAGCAGCAGTATAACAGATACGCAGTATTTT. This encodes CASSSITDTQYF.

This clone was picked up a small number of times. The V call is TRBV7-9, the J call TRBJ2-7; 8 nucleotides line up with TRBD1. Trimming cost V 5 bases and J 6 bases; bases outside gene matches: 6. CDR1 is SEHNR and CDR2 is FQNEAQ in the germline V gene (reference sequence). The CDR3 sequence is 13 residues long. DNA for the CDR3: TGTGCCAGCAGCAAAGGACAGGGTTTCGAGCAGTACTTC. The encoded protein is CASSKGQGFEQYF.

This clone was detected a few times. The chain joins TRBV28 to TRBJ1-6; 8 positions match TRBD1. V lost 4 bases, J lost 8 bases, and 10 bases stayed unmatched. Looked up from germline, CDR1 is MDHEN and CDR2 is SYDVKM. The CDR3 is 16 residues long. The CDR3 reads CASSYSRTGNDSPLHF. In DNA, the CDR3 is TGTGCCAGCAGTTACTCTCGGACAGGGAATGATTCACCCCTCCACTTT.

The rearrangement joins TRBV27 to TRBJ2-3, with 9 bases aligning to TRBD2. The trim removed 2 bases at V and 0 bases at J, leaving 9 bases unmatched. In germline, CDR1 is MNHEY, CDR2 SMNVEV (reference sequence). This CDR3 region has 18 residues. The CDR3 nucleotides are TGTGCCAGCAGTTTAGATAGCGGGGGCACAACTAGCACAGATACGCAGTATTTT. The encoded protein is CASSLDSGGTTSTDTQYF.

This chain connects TRBV10-3 to TRBJ2-2, with TRBD2 identical over 13 bases. The CDR3 totals 18 residues. The trim removed 0 bases at V and 1 base at J, leaving 2 bases unmatched. Germline assignment: CDR1 ENHRY and CDR2 SYGVKD. DNA for the CDR3: TGTGCCATCAGTGAGTCGGGGACTAGCGGGGTGAACACCGGGGAGCTGTTTTTT. It encodes CAISESGTSGVNTGELFF.

V and J are TRBV6-5 and TRBJ2-3, with no clear D. The CDR3 has 13 residues. Trimming removed 6 bases from V and 5 bases from J, with 12 bases in between. Germline V gene data show CDR1 as MNHEY and CDR2 as SVGAGI. CDR3 coding DNA: TGTGCCAGCAGCCGACGGGTGCGAGATACGCAGTATTTT. Translated, it gives CASSRRVRDTQYF.

The chain carries TRBV29-1 and TRBJ2-1, with 14 nucleotides matching TRBD2. After removal of 7 bases from V and 4 bases from J, the junction contained 9 bases not matched to a gene. Germline CDR1 reads SQVTM; CDR2 reads ANQGSEA. The CDR3 is 16 residues long. CDR3 nucleotide sequence: TGCAGCGCGACTAGCGGGGGGGCCCAGCTATACAATGAGCAGTTCTTC. Amino acids: CSATSGGAQLYNEQFF.

The chain carries TRBV18 and TRBJ1-1; D unresolved. The CDR3 has 15 amino acids. Germline V gene sequence: CDR1 KGHSH, CDR2 LQKENI. The germline V and J ends were trimmed by 0 bases and 2 bases, with 10 bases remaining between them. The CDR3 DNA reads as TGTGCCAGCTCACCACCGGGCGGGAGCAACACTGAAGCTTTCTTT. This translates into CASSPPGGSNTEAFF.